A single sample gave rise to the 9 T cell receptor beta chains below, sequenced in a study of blood T cell repertoires in COVID-19 (dated by TCRdb to about 2020). The library was generated by the immunoSEQ multiplex PCR assay. The source is immuneACCESS, and TCRdb retained only in-frame sequences with V and J called. Part of the clones is not carried over; for the studies checked, unresolved V genes explain less than half of this, and the remainder is unexplained. The sample table shows some 130,000 clones, and roughly three quarters are seen once. The ten most abundant clones make up approximately 2% of the sample. The material sequenced was peripheral blood. These receptors all stem from a woman in her 70s with acute or convalescent COVID-19.

The gene calls are TRBV7-3 and TRBJ2-5, with 8 bases identical to TRBD2. The CDR3 runs 13 residues. The V segment lost 5 bases and the J segment 4 bases; nucleotides outside the gene matches: 3. The germline CDR1 and CDR2 sequences are SGHTA and FQGTGA. The CDR3 DNA reads TGTGCCAGCAGCCCCGGGAGGGGAGAGACCCAGTACTTC. It is translated as CASSPGRGETQYF.

The CDR3 nucleotides read TGTGCCAGCAGTGTGGGAGGAGAAAAACTGTTTTTT. This sequence encodes CASSVGGEKLFF. The chain combines TRBV2 with TRBJ1-4; no firm D call. Germline CDR1 reads SNHLY; CDR2 reads FYNNEI. Deletions cut 4 bases from V and 8 bases from J, with 8 bases between. The CDR3 covers 12 residues.

This clone was detected a few times. The rearrangement joins TRBV20-1 to TRBJ2-1, with D possibly TRBD2 on 6 matching bases. The CDR3 loop spans 16 amino acids. Germline V lookup: CDR1 DFQATT, CDR2 SNEGSKA (reference sequence). V lost 3 bases and J lost 4, with 19 bases in between. In DNA, the CDR3 is TGCAGTGCTAGTAAGCCCCGAGGCGGGGTTTACAATGAGCAGTTCTTC. As protein: CSASKPRGGVYNEQFF.

The V gene is TRBV2, the J gene TRBJ2-5; maybe TRBD1 (6 bases). Per germline, CDR1 SNHLY and CDR2 FYNNEI. The CDR3 length is 16 residues. The V end was cut by 5 bases, the J end by 5 bases, with 21 bases between. The CDR3 loop is CASSLRGGPVPETQYF. The CDR3 nucleotides read TGTGCCAGCAGTCTTAGAGGGGGACCCGTCCCGGAGACCCAGTACTTC.

This clone was found a few times. V usage is TRBV28 and J usage is TRBJ1-5, with TRBD1 as a possible D gene (5 bases). This CDR3 contains 20 residues. Germline V CDR1 and CDR2: MDHEN, SYDVKM. Trimming took 6 bases from V and 0 from J, leaving 27 bases between them. In nucleotides, the CDR3 is TGTGCCAGCAGCTCCTTGGGGGGTGATGGGGCCCTTTATAGCAATCAGCCCCAGCATTTT. Translating gives CASSSLGGDGALYSNQPQHF.

This chain connects TRBV15 to TRBJ1-1, with D maybe TRBD1 (6 bases). Germline assignment: CDR1 LNHNV and CDR2 YYDKDF (reference sequence). The germline V and J ends were trimmed by 0 bases and 6 bases, with 17 bases remaining between them. CDR3 length equals 16 residues. In nucleotides, the CDR3 is TGTGCCACCAGCAGAGATCCCCCAGGGGTGGGTGCTGAAGCTTTCTTT. This encodes CATSRDPPGVGAEAFF. The full variable domain, with the rest looked up from reference TRBV15 and TRBJ1-1, is DAMVIQNPRYQVTQFGKPVTLSCSQTLNHNVMYWYQQKSSQAPKLLFHYYDKDFNNEADTPDNFQSRRPNTSFCFLDIRSPGLGDTAMYLCATSRDPPGVGAEAFFGQGTRLTVV.

The chain's CDR3 is CASSSRGTGRNEQYF. The CDR3 coding sequence is TGTGCCAGCAGTTCCCGCGGGACAGGGCGCAACGAGCAGTACTTC. The J gene is TRBJ2-7, the V gene TRBV27; 9 bases map to TRBD1. Germline values: CDR1 MNHEY, CDR2 SMNVEV (reference sequence). This CDR3 has 15 residues. The V segment lost 4 bases and the J segment 5 bases; nucleotides outside the gene matches: 9.

The chain employs TRBV28 and TRBJ2-1; 12 bases line up with TRBD2. V trimming: 6 bases; J trimming: 9 bases; junction bases outside the gene matches: 9. The V gene's germline CDR1 is MDHEN and CDR2 SYDVKM. The CDR3 totals 15 residues. This CDR3 reads CASSPRSSGRGEQFF. CDR3 DNA sequence: TGTGCCAGCAGCCCCCGCTCTAGCGGGAGGGGTGAGCAGTTCTTC.

This rearrangement joins TRBV18 to TRBJ2-5; no clear D gene. Germline assignment: CDR1 KGHSH and CDR2 LQKENI. There are 13 residues in the CDR3. The V end lost 5 bases, the J end lost 1 base, and 8 bases lay between the germline ends. This CDR3 is CASSSFVQETQYF. In nucleotides, the CDR3 is TGTGCCAGCTCATCCTTTGTCCAAGAGACCCAGTACTTC.